Following are 18 T cell receptor beta chains from one sample sequenced in a study of long-term antiretroviral therapy in people with HIV. At the survey level, the v3.0 immunoSEQ assay was run. Measured with immunoSEQ multiplex PCR; TCRdb has only the in-frame clones, and not every one. The table records around 20,000 clones, roughly 84% of them present only once. The specimen was unsorted PBMCs, collected 0.9 years after starting antiretroviral therapy. These receptors all come from a man aged 18 to 30 with HIV.

The CDR3 DNA sequence: TGTGCCAGAAGCCCGGGGGGATTGGGGGAGAAGTTCTTC. Translated, it gives CARSPGGLGEKFF. The chain couples TRBV5-3 to TRBJ2-1, with 7 bases lining up with TRBD2. TRBV5-3 is an ORF, with its function uncertain. The V gene end was trimmed by 4 bases and the J gene end by 14 bases; junction bases not matched to a gene: 12. The CDR3 has 13 residues.

The J gene is TRBJ2-1, the V gene TRBV30, with TRBD2 identical over 11 bases. V lost 8 bases to trimming and J lost 4 bases; unmatched junction nucleotides: 10. The CDR3 extends over 15 amino acids. Germline V gene sequence: CDR1 GTSNPN, CDR2 SVGIG (reference sequence). DNA for the CDR3: TGTGCCATATCCCTGGGACTAGCGGAGTACAATGAGCAGTTCTTC. Protein product: CAISLGLAEYNEQFF.

The gene calls are TRBV27 and TRBJ2-1; 14 bases are shared with TRBD2. Germline lookup yields CDR1 MNHEY and CDR2 SMNVEV (reference sequence). The V gene end was trimmed by 4 bases and the J gene end by 5 bases; junction bases not matched to a gene: 7. The CDR3 is 17 residues long. CDR3 residues: CASSYLATSGGDNEQFF. CDR3 coding DNA: TGTGCCAGCAGTTATCTCGCGACTAGCGGGGGGGACAATGAGCAGTTCTTC.

The chain combines TRBV2 with TRBJ1-6, with 7 bases lining up with TRBD1. V lost 5 bases and J lost 7; bases outside the gene matches: 5. The germline CDR1 and CDR2 sequences are SNHLY and FYNNEI. The CDR3 totals 14 residues. The CDR3 DNA follows: TGTGCCAGCAGTAGCCGGGACAGAAATTCACCCCTCCACTTT. This sequence encodes CASSSRDRNSPLHF.

The chain carries TRBV10-3 and TRBJ2-7; the D is unclear. The CDR3 is 12 amino acids. Germline lookup yields CDR1 ENHRY and CDR2 SYGVKD. The V end was cut by 4 bases, the J end by 2 bases, with 6 bases between. DNA for the CDR3: TGTGCCATCAGTGGCGTAACCTACGAGCAGTACTTC. This translates into CAISGVTYEQYF.

The rearrangement joins TRBV19 to TRBJ2-1, with 7 bases fitting TRBD1. The CDR3 is made up of 18 amino acids. Germline trimming cut 4 bases from V and 5 bases from J; bases unmatched to any gene: 17. Germline lookup yields CDR1 LNHDA and CDR2 SQIVND (reference sequence). CDR3 protein: CASSTDNRGPLGHNEQFF. As DNA, the CDR3 is TGTGCCAGTAGTACCGATAACAGGGGCCCCCTGGGCCACAATGAGCAGTTCTTC.

V and J are TRBV18 and TRBJ1-4; no definite D call. V was shortened by 4 bases and J by 5 bases, with 8 bases between the two germline ends. Per germline, CDR1 KGHSH and CDR2 LQKENI. The CDR3 is 13 amino acids. The CDR3 DNA reads as TGTGCCAGCTCACTACCACAGAATGAAAAACTGTTTTTT. Translation gives CASSLPQNEKLFF.

V usage is TRBV28 and J usage is TRBJ1-1, with D unresolved. V was shortened by 8 bases and J by 0 bases, with 13 bases between the two germline ends. The CDR3 has 14 amino acids. Germline V CDR1 and CDR2: MDHEN, SYDVKM. The chain's CDR3 is CASGLPEVNTEAFF. The CDR3 DNA reads TGTGCCAGCGGTCTGCCGGAGGTGAACACTGAAGCTTTCTTT.

V and J are TRBV9 and TRBJ2-7; 7 positions agree with TRBD1. Germline CDR1 SGDLS, CDR2 YYNGEE. V dropped 3 bases and J dropped 3; count of bases not matched to a gene: 6. The CDR3 runs to 14 residues. The CDR3 protein is CASSAAGTDYEQYF. The CDR3 DNA reads TGTGCCAGCAGCGCCGCCGGGACAGACTACGAGCAGTACTTC.

The chain couples TRBV9 to TRBJ2-5; the D call may be TRBD1 or TRBD2 (5 bases each). CDR3 length: 12 residues. Per germline, CDR1 SGDLS and CDR2 YYNGEE. The V and J ends lost 5 bases and 5 bases respectively, with 10 bases between them. CDR3 nucleotides: TGTGCCAGCAGGGGGGTCTCTGAGACCCAGTACTTC. The encoded protein is CASRGVSETQYF.

The rearrangement uses TRBV7-9 and TRBJ2-7, with 9 bases aligning to TRBD1. The trim removed 4 bases at V and 5 bases at J, leaving 9 bases unmatched. The CDR3 totals 15 residues. CDR1 and CDR2 (germline): SEHNR, FQNEAQ (reference sequence). In DNA, the CDR3 is TGTGCCAGCAGCTCAGCCGGGACAGGGAAACACGAGCAGTACTTC. Protein sequence: CASSSAGTGKHEQYF.

The chain carries TRBV6-5 and TRBJ1-5, with D tentatively TRBD1 (5 bases). The CDR3 is made up of 15 amino acids. Germline CDR1 is MNHEY and CDR2 is SVGAGI. Trimming pared 5 bases from V and 6 bases from J, leaving 17 bases between. DNA of the CDR3: TGTGCCAGCAGTCGGGACCCCCGGCTAGCTCAGCCCCAGCATTTT. Translating gives CASSRDPRLAQPQHF.

The chain couples TRBV4-1 to TRBJ1-1; D not certain. Germline CDR1 reads MGHRA; CDR2 reads YSYEKL. Trimming removed 2 bases at V and 1 base at J, with 11 bases between. The CDR3 sequence is 15 residues long. The CDR3 region is CASSQTGHPNTEAFF. CDR3 nucleotide sequence: TGCGCCAGCAGCCAAACGGGTCACCCGAACACTGAAGCTTTCTTT.

This chain joins TRBV6-4 and TRBJ1-5; D not certain. CDR1 is MRHNA, CDR2 SNTAGT, per germline. V gave up 8 bases and J gave up 6 bases, with 14 bases separating them. This CDR3 is 13 amino acids long. CDR3 coding DNA: TGTGCCAGCTCGGAGGGTCTCGGTCAGCCCCAGCATTTT. Translated: CASSEGLGQPQHF.

In its sample, this clone was seen once. The chain is built from TRBV7-3 and TRBJ2-3, with TRBD2 matching over 9 bases. After removal of 5 bases from V and 2 bases from J, the junction contained 5 bases not matched to a gene. The CDR3 contains 15 residues. The germline gives CDR1 SGHTA, CDR2 FQGTGA. The CDR3 DNA reads as TGTGCCAGCAGCCCTCTAGCGGGGTCCACAGATACGCAGTATTTT. This encodes CASSPLAGSTDTQYF.

The V gene is TRBV6-6, the J gene TRBJ2-2; the D call may be TRBD1 or TRBD2 (6 bases each). Deletions cut 0 bases from V and 10 bases from J, with 18 bases between. This CDR3 contains 16 residues. Germline V gene data show CDR1 as MNHNY and CDR2 as SVGAGI (reference sequence). In nucleotides, the CDR3 is TGTGCCAGCAGTTACTCGTGGAGGGGGGAAGAAGAGGAGCTGTTTTTT. This encodes CASSYSWRGEEEELFF.

This clone has a handful of counts. The J gene is TRBJ1-5, the V gene TRBV15; D possibly corresponds to TRBD1 (5 bases). Germline V gives CDR1 LNHNV, CDR2 YYDKDF (reference sequence). This CDR3 contains 16 residues. The V end lost 2 bases, the J end lost 2 bases, and 13 bases lay between the germline ends. CDR3 amino acids: CATSRTGLGRNQPQHF. CDR3 nucleotides: TGTGCCACCAGCAGAACAGGACTCGGCCGCAATCAGCCCCAGCATTTT.

The chain has TRBV28 and TRBJ2-7; perhaps TRBD2 as D (5 bases). This CDR3 has 13 amino acids. V was clipped by 2 bases and J by 3 bases, with 8 bases between them. CDR1 and CDR2 (germline): MDHEN, SYDVKM. The DNA for the CDR3 is TGTGCCAGCAGTTTACGCGGGTTCTACGAGCAGTACTTC. Its translation: CASSLRGFYEQYF.